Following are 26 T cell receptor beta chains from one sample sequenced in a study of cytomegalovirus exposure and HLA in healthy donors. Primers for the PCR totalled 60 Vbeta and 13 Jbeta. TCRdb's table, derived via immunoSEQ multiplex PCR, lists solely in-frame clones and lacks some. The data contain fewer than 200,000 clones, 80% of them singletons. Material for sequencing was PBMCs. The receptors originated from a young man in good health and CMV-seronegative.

The CDR3 bases are TGTGCCAGCAGAACCCTGGGACAGAACTATGGCTACACCTTC. It specifies CASRTLGQNYGYTF. This chain connects TRBV6-1 to TRBJ1-2, with 7 positions matching TRBD1. In germline, CDR1 is MNHNS, CDR2 SASEGT. J gave up 2 bases and V 6 bases, and 6 bases lay outside the gene matches. The length of the CDR3 is 14 residues.

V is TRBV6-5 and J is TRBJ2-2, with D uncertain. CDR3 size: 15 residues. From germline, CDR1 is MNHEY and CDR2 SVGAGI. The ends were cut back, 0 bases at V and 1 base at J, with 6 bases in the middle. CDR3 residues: CASSYSTQNTGELFF. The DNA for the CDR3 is TGTGCCAGCAGTTACTCCACACAGAACACCGGGGAGCTGTTTTTT.

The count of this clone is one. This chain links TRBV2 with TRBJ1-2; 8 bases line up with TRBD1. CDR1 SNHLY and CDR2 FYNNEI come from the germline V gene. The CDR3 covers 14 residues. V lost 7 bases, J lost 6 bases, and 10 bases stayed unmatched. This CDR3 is CASIWTGSGNGYTF. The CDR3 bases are TGTGCCAGCATCTGGACAGGGAGTGGCAATGGCTACACCTTC.

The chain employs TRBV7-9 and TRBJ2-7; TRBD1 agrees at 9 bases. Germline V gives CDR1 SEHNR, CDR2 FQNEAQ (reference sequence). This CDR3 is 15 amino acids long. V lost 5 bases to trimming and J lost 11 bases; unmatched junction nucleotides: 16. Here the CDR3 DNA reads TGTGCCAGCAGCCCAACAGGGGGCCCCCTACCTAAAGAGTACTTC. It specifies CASSPTGGPLPKEYF.

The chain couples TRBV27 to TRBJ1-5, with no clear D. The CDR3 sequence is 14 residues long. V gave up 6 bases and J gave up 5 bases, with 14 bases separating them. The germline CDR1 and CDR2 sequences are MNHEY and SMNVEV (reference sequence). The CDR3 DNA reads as TGTGCCAGCAGGATTGTGGCAGCGGATCAGCCCCAGCATTTT. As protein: CASRIVAADQPQHF.

Written as DNA, the CDR3 is TGTGCCAGCAGCGGACAGGGAGTAAACACCATATATTTT. This encodes CASSGQGVNTIYF. The chain has TRBV6-5 and TRBJ1-3, with TRBD1 matching over 8 bases. V was pared by 6 bases and J by 6 bases, with 4 bases of the junction left unmatched. Germline CDR1 is MNHEY and CDR2 is SVGAGI. The CDR3 contains 13 residues.

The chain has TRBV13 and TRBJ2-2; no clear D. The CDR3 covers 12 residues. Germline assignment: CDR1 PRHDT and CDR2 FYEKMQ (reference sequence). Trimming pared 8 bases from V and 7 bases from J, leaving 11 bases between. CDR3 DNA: TGTGCCAGCGGTAGCTTTGTCGGGGAGCTGTTTTTT. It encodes CASGSFVGELFF. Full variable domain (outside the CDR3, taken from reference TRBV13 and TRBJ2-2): AAGVIQSPRHLIKEKRETATLKCYPIPRHDTVYWYQQGPGQDPQFLISFYEKMQSDKGSIPDRFSAQQFSDYHSELNMSSLELGDSALYFCASGSFVGELFFGEGSRLTVL.

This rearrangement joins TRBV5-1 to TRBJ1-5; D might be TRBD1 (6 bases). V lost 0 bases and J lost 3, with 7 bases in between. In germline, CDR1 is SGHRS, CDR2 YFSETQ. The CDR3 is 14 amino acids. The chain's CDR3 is CASSLGDINQPQHF. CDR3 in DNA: TGCGCCAGCAGCTTGGGGGACATCAATCAGCCCCAGCATTTT.

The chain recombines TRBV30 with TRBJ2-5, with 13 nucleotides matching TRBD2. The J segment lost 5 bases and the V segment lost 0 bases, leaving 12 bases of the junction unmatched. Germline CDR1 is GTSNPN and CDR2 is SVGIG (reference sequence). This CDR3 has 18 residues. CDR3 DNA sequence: TGTGCCTGGAGTGTAATGATACTAGCGGGAGGGGCCAGTGAGACCCAGTACTTC. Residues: CAWSVMILAGGASETQYF.

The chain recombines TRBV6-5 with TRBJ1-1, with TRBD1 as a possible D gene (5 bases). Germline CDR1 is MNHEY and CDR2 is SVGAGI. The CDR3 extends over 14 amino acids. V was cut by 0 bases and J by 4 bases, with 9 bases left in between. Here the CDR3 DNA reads TGTGCCAGCAGTTACTCGGGGGGGAGCACTGAAGCTTTCTTT. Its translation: CASSYSGGSTEAFF.

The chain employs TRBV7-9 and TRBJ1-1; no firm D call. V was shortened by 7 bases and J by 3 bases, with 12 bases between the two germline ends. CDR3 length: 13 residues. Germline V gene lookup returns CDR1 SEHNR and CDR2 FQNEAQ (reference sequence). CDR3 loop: CASIHGMHTEAFF. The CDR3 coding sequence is TGTGCCAGCATCCACGGTATGCACACTGAAGCTTTCTTT.

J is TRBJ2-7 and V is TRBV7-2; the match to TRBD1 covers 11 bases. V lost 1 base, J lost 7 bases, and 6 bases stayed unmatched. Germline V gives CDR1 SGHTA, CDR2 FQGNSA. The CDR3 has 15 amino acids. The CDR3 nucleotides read TGTGCCAGCAGCTTAGTCGGGACAGGGGGTTGGGAGCAGTACTTC. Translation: CASSLVGTGGWEQYF.

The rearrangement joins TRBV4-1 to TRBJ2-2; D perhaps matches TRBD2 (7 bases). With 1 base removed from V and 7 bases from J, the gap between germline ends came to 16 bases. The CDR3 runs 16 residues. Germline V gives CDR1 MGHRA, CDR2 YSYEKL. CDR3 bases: TGCGCCAGCAGCCAAGTCCGGGGGGCTCGGGACGGGGAGCTGTTTTTT. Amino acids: CASSQVRGARDGELFF.

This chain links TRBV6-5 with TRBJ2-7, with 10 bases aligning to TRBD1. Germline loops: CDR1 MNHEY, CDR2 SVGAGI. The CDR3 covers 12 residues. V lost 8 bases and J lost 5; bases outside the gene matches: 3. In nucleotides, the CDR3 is TGTGCCAGCCAGGGACAGGGGAACGAGCAGTACTTC. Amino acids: CASQGQGNEQYF.

The CDR3 nucleotides read TGTGCCAGCAGCCCAACGACTAACCAAGAGACCCAGTACTTC. It encodes CASSPTTNQETQYF. V and J are TRBV9 and TRBJ2-5, with a weak D call TRBD2 (5 bases). CDR1 and CDR2 from the germline V gene are SGDLS and YYNGEE. The CDR3 loop spans 14 amino acids. Trimming stripped 4 bases from V and 0 bases from J, with 10 bases between.

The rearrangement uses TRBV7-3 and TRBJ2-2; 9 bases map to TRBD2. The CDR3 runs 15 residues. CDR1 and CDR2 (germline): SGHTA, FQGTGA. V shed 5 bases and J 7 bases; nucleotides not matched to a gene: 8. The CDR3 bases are TGTGCCAGCAGCCCAGCAGCGGGGGGAAGCGGGGAGCTGTTTTTT. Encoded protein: CASSPAAGGSGELFF.

The CDR3 region has the DNA TGTGCCAGCAGCACTTTGTCGCTTCCACGGGGGGAAAAACTGTTTTTT. Protein product: CASSTLSLPRGEKLFF. The chain has TRBV28 and TRBJ1-4; tentative D call: TRBD1 (5 bases). V was cut by 6 bases and J by 8 bases, with 22 bases left in between. The germline V gene encodes CDR1 MDHEN and CDR2 SYDVKM. The CDR3 consists of 16 residues.

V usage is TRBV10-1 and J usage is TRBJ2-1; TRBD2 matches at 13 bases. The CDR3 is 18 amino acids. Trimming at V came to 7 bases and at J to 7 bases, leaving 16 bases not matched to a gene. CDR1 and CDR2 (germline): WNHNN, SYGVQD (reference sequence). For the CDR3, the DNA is TGCGCCAGCACCTTTGGGACTAGCGGGGTCTCGCGCGATAATGAGCAGTTCTTC. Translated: CASTFGTSGVSRDNEQFF.

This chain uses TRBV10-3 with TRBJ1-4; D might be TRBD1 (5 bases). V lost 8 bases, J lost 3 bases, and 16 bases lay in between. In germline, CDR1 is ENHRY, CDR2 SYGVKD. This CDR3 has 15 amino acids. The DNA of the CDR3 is TGTGCCATCTCTGAGTGGGGGACTCCTAATGAAAAACTGTTTTTT. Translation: CAISEWGTPNEKLFF.

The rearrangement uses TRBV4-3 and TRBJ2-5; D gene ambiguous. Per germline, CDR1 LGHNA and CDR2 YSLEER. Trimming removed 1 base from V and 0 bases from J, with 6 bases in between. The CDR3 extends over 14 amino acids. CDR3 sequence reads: CASSQAPDQETQYF. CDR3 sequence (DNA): TGCGCCAGCAGCCAAGCCCCGGACCAAGAGACCCAGTACTTC.

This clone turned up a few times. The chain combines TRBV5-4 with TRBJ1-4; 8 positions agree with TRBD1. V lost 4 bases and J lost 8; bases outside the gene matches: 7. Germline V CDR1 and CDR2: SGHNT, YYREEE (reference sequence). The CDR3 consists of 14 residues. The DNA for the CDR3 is TGTGCCAGCAGCCAGGGGACAGGCGGCGAAAAACTGTTTTTT. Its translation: CASSQGTGGEKLFF.

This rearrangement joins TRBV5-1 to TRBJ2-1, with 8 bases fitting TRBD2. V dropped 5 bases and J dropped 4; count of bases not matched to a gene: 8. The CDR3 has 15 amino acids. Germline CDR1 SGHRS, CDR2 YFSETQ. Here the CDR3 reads CASSSTSVLYNEQFF. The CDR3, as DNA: TGCGCCAGCAGTTCGACTAGCGTTCTGTACAATGAGCAGTTCTTC.

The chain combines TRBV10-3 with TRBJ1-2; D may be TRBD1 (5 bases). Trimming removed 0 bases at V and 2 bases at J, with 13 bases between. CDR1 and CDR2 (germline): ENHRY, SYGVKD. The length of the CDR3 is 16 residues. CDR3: CAISESGDSLNYGYTF. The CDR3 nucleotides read TGTGCCATCAGTGAGTCGGGCGACAGTCTCAACTATGGCTACACCTTC.

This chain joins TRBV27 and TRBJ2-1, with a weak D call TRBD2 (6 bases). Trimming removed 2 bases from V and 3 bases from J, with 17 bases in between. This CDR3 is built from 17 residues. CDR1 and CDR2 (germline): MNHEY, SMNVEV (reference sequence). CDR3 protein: CASSLLSAGPSYNEQFF. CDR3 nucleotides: TGTGCCAGCAGTTTACTGTCCGCGGGACCCAGCTACAATGAGCAGTTCTTC.

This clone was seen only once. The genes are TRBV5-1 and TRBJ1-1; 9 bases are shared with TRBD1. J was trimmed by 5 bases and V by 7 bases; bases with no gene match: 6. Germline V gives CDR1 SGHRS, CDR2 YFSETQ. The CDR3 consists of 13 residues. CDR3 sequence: CASRDRGRTEAFF. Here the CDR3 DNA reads TGCGCCAGCCGAGACAGGGGGAGAACTGAAGCTTTCTTT.

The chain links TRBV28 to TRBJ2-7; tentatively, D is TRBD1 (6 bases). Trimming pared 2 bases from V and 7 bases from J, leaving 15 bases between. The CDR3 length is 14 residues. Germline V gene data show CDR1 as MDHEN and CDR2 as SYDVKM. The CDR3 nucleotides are TGTGCCAGCAGTTTAACTGGGGGCAGCTGGGAGCAGTACTTC. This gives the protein CASSLTGGSWEQYF.